What follows describes a single T cell receptor (beta chain). Its target is not known. Naivety among CD8 cells was defined by CD45RO negativity and positive CCR7 selection, thereby excluding terminally differentiated effector memory CD45RA+ cells. This specimen comes from a study of shared clonotypes between healthy human individuals. Study-level information: Per donor, CD8 memory used one plate, CD8 naive used two, CD4 memory used three and CD4 naive used three. Study-wide findings and caveats: Relative to clonotypes present in all four donors, those not shared had lower generation probabilities. Memory subsets had estimated richness that was generally smaller than that of naive subsets. Since donors were few, the genetic and exposure-history diversity represented was limited.

This CDR3 has 16 residues. V shed 2 bases, J shed 7 bases, and the junction held 12 bases outside the gene matches. Germline V CDR1 and CDR2: SGHTA, FQGNSA. The data were produced by immunoSEQ multiplex PCR, yet TCRdb's version contains in-frame clones alone and is incomplete. The repertoire holds under 2,000,000 clones, with 85% to 95% as singletons. The chain has TRBV7-2 and TRBJ2-7; the match to TRBD2 covers 9 bases. Sequencing was performed on naive CD8+ T cells sorted from blood. The source of this sequence is a man between 18 and 35 years old in good health. CDR3 region: CASSLFSHLAGSEQYF. For the CDR3, the DNA is TGTGCCAGCAGCTTATTCTCCCATCTAGCGGGATCTGAGCAGTACTTC.